The 8 T cell receptor beta chains presented below share a single source sample, sequenced in a study of blood T cell repertoires in COVID-19. TCRdb keeps only in-frame clones here, not all; method: immunoSEQ multiplex PCR. The table has some 180,000 clones, around 85% seen once. The specimen sequenced was PBMCs or T cells enriched from blood (not recorded which). Receptor source: a man in his forties who had recovered from COVID-19.

V usage is TRBV6-5 and J usage is TRBJ1-6; possible D gene TRBD1, 6 bases. Trimming pared 7 bases from V and 9 bases from J, leaving 13 bases between. CDR1 is MNHEY, CDR2 SVGAGI, per germline. The length of the CDR3 is 13 residues. In nucleotides, the CDR3 is TGTGCCAGCACCAGGACAGTTGGTTCACCCCTCCACTTT. Translating it yields CASTRTVGSPLHF.

The chain couples TRBV3-1 (or the pseudogene TRBV3-2) to TRBJ2-1; D remains ambiguous. CDR1 is LGHDT and CDR2 is YNNKEL in the germline V gene (reference sequence). CDR3 length: 15 residues. Deletions cut 0 bases from V and 3 bases from J, with 9 bases between. CDR3 loop: CASSQDFDFYNEQFF. The CDR3 DNA reads as TGTGCCAGCAGCCAAGATTTTGACTTCTACAATGAGCAGTTCTTC.

This clone was detected only once. The chain employs TRBV19 and TRBJ2-3; 12 bases line up with TRBD2. This CDR3 has 17 amino acids. V dropped 5 bases and J dropped 0; count of bases not matched to a gene: 6. Germline CDR1 is LNHDA and CDR2 is SQIVND (reference sequence). The CDR3 DNA sequence: TGTGCCAGTAGTCTTGCCGGACTAGCGGGGAGCACAGATACGCAGTATTTT. Protein sequence: CASSLAGLAGSTDTQYF.

This rearrangement joins TRBV3-1 (or the pseudogene TRBV3-2) to TRBJ2-1, with 9 bases that match TRBD2. CDR3 size: 15 residues. Trimming at V came to 3 bases and at J to 5 bases, leaving 5 bases not matched to a gene. Per germline, CDR1 LGHDT and CDR2 YNNKEL (reference sequence). The CDR3 bases are TGTGCCAGCAGCCATTGGGCTAGCGGGGACAATGAGCAGTTCTTC. Translating it yields CASSHWASGDNEQFF.

V usage is TRBV28 and J usage is TRBJ1-5; 9 positions agree with TRBD1. V lost 4 bases, J lost 7 bases, and 8 bases stayed unmatched. Germline CDR1 and CDR2: MDHEN and SYDVKM. The CDR3 contains 15 residues. The CDR3 nucleotides read TGTGCCAGCAGTTGGGGGACAGGGATCGGACAGCCCCAGCATTTT. This encodes CASSWGTGIGQPQHF.

The CDR3: CASSYGQGRLDIQYF. CDR3 DNA sequence: TGTGCCAGCAGCTATGGACAGGGTCGGTTAGACATTCAGTACTTC. This sequence joins TRBV9 and TRBJ2-4; 8 bases agree with TRBD1. The CDR3 has 15 residues. Per the germline V gene, CDR1 is SGDLS and CDR2 is YYNGEE. After removal of 4 bases from V and 8 bases from J, the junction contained 11 bases not matched to a gene.

This clone showed up just once. The rearrangement joins TRBV29-1 to TRBJ1-1; 7 positions match TRBD1. The trim removed 7 bases at V and 4 bases at J, leaving 12 bases unmatched. There are 14 residues in the CDR3. Germline CDR1 SQVTM, CDR2 ANQGSEA. The CDR3 spells CSAQSLEGATEAFF. DNA for the CDR3: TGCAGCGCCCAATCCTTGGAGGGGGCCACTGAAGCTTTCTTT.

This clone was observed a few times. V gene TRBV6-5 combines with J gene TRBJ1-6, with 7 nucleotides matching TRBD1. The ends lost 5 bases at V and 10 bases at J; junction bases unmatched: 11. The CDR3 spans 15 residues. Looked up from germline, CDR1 is MNHEY and CDR2 is SVGAGI. The CDR3 here is CASSNIQGSRSPLHF. CDR3 coding DNA: TGTGCCAGCAGTAACATACAGGGGTCGCGGTCACCCCTCCACTTT.